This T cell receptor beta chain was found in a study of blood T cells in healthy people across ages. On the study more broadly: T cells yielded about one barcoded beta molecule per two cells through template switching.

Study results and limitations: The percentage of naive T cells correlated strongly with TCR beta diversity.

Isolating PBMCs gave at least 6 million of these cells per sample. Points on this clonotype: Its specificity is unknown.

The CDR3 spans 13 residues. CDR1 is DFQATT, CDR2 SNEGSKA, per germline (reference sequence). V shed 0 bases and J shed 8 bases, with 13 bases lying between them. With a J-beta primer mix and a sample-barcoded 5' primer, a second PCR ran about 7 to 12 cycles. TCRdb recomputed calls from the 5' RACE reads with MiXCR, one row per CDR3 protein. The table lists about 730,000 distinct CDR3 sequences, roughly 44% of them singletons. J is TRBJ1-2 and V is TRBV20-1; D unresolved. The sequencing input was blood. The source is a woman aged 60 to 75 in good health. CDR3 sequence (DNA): TGCAGTGCTAGAGATTTCCGGGAAACAGGCTACACCTTC. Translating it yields CSARDFRETGYTF.